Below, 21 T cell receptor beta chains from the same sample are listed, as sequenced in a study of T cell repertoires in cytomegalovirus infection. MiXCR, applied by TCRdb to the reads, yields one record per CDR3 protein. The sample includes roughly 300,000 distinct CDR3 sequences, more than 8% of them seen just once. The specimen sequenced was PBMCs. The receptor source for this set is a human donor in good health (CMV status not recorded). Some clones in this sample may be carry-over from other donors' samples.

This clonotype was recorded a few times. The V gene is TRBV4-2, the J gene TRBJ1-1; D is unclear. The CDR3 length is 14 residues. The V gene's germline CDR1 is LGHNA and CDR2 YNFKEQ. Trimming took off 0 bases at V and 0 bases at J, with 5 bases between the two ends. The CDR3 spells CASSQDLLNTEAFF. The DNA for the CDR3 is TGTGCCAGCAGCCAAGATCTCCTGAACACTGAAGCTTTCTTT.

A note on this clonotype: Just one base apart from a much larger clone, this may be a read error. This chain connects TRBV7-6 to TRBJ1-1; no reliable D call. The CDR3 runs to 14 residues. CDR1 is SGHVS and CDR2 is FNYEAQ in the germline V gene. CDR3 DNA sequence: TGTGCCAGCAGTCACATGGGATCGGAGGCTGAAACTTTCTTT. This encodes CASSHMGSEAETFF.

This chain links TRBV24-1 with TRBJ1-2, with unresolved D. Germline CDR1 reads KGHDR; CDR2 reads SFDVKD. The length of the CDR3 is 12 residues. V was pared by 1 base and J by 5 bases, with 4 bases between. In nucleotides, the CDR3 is TGTGCCACCAGTGATTTTGGTTATGGCTACACCTTC. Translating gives CATSDFGYGYTF.

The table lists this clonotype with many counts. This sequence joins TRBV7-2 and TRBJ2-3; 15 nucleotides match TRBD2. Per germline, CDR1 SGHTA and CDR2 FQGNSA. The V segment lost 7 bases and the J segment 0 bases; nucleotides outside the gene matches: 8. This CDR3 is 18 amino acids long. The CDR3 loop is CASTPGLAGGDSTDTQYF. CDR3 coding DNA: TGTGCCAGCACCCCTGGACTAGCGGGAGGGGATAGCACAGATACGCAGTATTTT.

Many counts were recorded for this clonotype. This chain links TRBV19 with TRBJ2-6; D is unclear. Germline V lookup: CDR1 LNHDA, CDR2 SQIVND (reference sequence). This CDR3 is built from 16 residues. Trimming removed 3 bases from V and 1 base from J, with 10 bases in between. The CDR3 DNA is TGTGCCAGTAGTATCGCTTCGGTGTCTGGGGCCAACGTCCTGACTTTC. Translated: CASSIASVSGANVLTF. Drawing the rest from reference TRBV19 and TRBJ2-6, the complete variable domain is DGGITQSPKYLFRKEGQNVTLSCEQNLNHDAMYWYRQDPGQGLRLIYYSQIVNDFQKGDIAEGYSVSREKKESFPLTVTSAQKNPTAFYLCASSIASVSGANVLTFGAGSRLTVL.

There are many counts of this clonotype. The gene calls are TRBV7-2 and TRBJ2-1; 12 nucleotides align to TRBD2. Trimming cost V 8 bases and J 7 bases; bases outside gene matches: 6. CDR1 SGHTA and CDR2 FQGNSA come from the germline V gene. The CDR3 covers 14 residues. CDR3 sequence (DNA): TGTGCCAGCCACCCGACTAGCGGGAGAAATGAGCAGTTCTTC. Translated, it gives CASHPTSGRNEQFF.

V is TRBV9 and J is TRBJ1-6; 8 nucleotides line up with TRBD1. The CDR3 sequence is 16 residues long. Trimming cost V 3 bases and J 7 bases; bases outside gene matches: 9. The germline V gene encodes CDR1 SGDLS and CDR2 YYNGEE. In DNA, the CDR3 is TGTGCCAGCAGCGCCACCGGGACAGGAGGGAATTCACCCCTCCACTTT. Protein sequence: CASSATGTGGNSPLHF.

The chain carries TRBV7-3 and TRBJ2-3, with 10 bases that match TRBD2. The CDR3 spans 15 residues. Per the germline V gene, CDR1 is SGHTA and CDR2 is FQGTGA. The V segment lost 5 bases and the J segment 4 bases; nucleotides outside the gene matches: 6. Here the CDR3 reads CASSPSGTSADTQYF. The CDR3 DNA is TGTGCCAGCAGCCCGTCCGGGACTAGCGCAGATACGCAGTATTTT.

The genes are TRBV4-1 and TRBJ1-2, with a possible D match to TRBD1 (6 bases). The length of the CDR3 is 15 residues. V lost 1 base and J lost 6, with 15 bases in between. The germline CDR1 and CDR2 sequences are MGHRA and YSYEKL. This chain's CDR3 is CASSQGSATGNGYTF. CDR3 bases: TGCGCCAGCAGCCAAGGGTCAGCAACAGGGAATGGCTACACCTTC.

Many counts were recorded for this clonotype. The CDR3 region has the DNA TGTGCCAGCAGTCCCCTCCCCGGCAATAAAGAGACCCAGTACTTC. Amino acids: CASSPLPGNKETQYF. This chain connects TRBV27 to TRBJ2-5; D uncertain. V was pared by 5 bases and J by 3 bases, with 16 bases between. The CDR3 has 15 residues. Germline V gene sequence: CDR1 MNHEY, CDR2 SMNVEV (reference sequence).

The DNA of the CDR3 is TGTGCCAGCAGCTTAGTAGGGACAGGGGGCGGCTATGGCTACACCTTC. It specifies CASSLVGTGGGYGYTF. The chain couples TRBV7-2 to TRBJ1-2; 12 bases line up with TRBD1. This CDR3 comprises 16 residues. The V gene's germline CDR1 is SGHTA and CDR2 FQGNSA. With 1 base clipped from V and 4 bases from J, the junction kept 4 bases outside the gene matches.

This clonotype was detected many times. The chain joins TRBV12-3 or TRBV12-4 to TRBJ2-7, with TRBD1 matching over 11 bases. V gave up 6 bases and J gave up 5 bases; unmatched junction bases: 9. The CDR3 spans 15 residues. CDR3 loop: CASRGTGGHHHEQYF. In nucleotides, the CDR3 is TGTGCCAGCAGGGGGACAGGGGGTCACCACCACGAGCAGTACTTC.

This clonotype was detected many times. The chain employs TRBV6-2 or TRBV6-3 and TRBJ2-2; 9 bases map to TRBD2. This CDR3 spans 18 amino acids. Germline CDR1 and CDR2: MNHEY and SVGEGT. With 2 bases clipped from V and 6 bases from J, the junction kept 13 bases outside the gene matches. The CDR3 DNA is TGTGCCAGCAGTTACGGCCGAGGCGGGAGGGCCCCCTCCGGGGAGCTGTTTTTT. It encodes CASSYGRGGRAPSGELFF.

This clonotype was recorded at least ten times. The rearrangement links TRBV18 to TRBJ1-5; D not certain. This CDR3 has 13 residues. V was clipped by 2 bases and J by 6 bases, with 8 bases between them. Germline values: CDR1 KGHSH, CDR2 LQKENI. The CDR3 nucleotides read TGTGCCAGCTCACCAATTGTCGGTCAGCCCCAGCATTTT. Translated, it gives CASSPIVGQPQHF.

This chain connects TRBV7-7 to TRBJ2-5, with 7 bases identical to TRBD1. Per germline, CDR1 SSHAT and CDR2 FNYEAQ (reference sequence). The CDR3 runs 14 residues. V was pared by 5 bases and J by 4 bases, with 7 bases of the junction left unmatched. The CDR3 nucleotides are TGTGCCAGCAGCCCGACAGGGATCCGAGAGACCCAGTACTTC. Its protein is CASSPTGIRETQYF.

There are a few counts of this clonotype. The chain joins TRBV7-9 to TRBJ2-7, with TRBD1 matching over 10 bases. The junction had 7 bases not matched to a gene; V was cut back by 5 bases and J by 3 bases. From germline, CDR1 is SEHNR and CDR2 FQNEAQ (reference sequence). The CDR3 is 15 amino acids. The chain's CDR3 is CASSLPGTGDYEQYF. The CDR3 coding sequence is TGTGCCAGCAGCCTTCCCGGGACAGGGGACTACGAGCAGTACTTC. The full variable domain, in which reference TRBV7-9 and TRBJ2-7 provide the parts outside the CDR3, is DTGVSQNPRHKITKRGQNVTFRCDPISEHNRLYWYRQTLGQGPEFLTYFQNEAQLEKSRLLSDRFSAERPKGSFSTLEIQRTEQGDSAMYLCASSLPGTGDYEQYFGPGTRLTVT.

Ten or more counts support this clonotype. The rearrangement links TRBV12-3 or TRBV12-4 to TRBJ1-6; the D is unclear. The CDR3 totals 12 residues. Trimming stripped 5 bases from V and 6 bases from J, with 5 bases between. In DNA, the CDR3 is TGTGCCAGCAGTCGGTCTAATTCACCCCTCCACTTT. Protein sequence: CASSRSNSPLHF.

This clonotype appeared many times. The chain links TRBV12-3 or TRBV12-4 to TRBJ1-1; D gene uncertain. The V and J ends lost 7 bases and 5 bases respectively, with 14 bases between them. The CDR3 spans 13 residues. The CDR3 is CASNFGSGTEAFF. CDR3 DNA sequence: TGTGCCAGCAATTTCGGATCCGGTACTGAAGCTTTCTTT.

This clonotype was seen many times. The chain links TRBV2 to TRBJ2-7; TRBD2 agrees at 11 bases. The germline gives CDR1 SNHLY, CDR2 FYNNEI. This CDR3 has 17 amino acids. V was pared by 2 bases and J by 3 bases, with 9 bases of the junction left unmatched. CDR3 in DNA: TGTGCCAGCAGTGAAATAACCGGGACTAGCGGTAACTACGAGCAGTACTTC. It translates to CASSEITGTSGNYEQYF.

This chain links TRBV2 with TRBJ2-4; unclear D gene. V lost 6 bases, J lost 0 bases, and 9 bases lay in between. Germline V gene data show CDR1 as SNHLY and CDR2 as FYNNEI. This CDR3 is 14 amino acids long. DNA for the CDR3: TGTGCCAGCAGGCGGTCAATAGCCAAAAACATTCAGTACTTC. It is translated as CASRRSIAKNIQYF.

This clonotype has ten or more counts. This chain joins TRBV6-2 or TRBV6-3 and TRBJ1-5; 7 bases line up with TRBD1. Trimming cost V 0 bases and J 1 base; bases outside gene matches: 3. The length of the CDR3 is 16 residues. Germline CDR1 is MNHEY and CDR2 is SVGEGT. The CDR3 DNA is TGTGCCAGCAGTTACTCGCCAGGGGGAAGCAATCAGCCCCAGCATTTT. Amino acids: CASSYSPGGSNQPQHF.